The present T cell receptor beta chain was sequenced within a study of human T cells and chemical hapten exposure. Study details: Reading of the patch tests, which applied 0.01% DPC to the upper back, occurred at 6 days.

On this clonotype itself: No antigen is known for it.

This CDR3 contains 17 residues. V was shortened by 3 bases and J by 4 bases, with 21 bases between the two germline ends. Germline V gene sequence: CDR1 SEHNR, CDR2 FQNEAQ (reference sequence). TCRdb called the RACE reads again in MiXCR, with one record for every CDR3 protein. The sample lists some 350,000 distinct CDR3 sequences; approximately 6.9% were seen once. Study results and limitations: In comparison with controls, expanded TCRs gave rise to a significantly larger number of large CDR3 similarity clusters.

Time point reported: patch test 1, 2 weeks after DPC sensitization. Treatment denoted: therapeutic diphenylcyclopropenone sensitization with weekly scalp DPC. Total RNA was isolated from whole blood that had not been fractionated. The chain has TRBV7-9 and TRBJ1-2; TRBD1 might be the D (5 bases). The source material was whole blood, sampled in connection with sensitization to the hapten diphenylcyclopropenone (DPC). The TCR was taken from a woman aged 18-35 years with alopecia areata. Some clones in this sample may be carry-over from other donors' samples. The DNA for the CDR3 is TGTGCCAGCAGCTTCACTCCGGGACCGGGTCGGGGCTATGGCTACACCTTC. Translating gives CASSFTPGPGRGYGYTF.